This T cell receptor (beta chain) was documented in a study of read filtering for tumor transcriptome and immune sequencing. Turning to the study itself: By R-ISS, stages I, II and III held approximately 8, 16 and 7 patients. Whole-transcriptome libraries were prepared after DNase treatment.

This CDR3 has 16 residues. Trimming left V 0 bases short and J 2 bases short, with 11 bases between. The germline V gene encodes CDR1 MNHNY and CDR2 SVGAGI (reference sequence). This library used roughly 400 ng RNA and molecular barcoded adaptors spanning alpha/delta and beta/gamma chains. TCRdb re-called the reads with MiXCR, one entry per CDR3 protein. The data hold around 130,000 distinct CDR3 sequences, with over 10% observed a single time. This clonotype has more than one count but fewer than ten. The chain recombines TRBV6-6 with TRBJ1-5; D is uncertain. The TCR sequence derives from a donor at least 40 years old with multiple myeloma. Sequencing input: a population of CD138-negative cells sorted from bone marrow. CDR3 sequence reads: CASSYSRREGNQPQHF. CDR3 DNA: TGTGCCAGCAGTTACTCGAGGCGCGAGGGCAATCAGCCCCAGCATTTT.